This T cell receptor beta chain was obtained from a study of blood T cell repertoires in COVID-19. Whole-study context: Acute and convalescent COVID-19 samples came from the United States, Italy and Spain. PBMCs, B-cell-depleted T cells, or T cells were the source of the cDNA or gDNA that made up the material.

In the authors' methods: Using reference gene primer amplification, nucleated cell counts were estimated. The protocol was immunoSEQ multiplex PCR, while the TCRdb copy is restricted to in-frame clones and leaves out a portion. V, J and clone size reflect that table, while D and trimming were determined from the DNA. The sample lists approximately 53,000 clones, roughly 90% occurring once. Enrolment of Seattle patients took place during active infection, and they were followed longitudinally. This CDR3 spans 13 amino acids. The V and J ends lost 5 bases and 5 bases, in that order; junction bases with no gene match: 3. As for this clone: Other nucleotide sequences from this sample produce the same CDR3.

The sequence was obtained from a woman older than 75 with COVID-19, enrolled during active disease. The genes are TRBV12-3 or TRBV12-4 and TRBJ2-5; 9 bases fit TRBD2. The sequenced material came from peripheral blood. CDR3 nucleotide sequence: TGTGCCAGCAGTCTAACTAGCGGGGAGACCCAGTACTTC. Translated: CASSLTSGETQYF.